This T cell receptor (beta chain) was identified during a study of T cells in Graves' hyperthyroidism and ophthalmopathy. Ten or more counts support this clonotype. The investigators amplified TCR beta CDR3 regions from RNA transcripts. The study used the HTBI primer set for a first-round RT-PCR of the TCR CDR3. TCRdb reprocessed the multiplex PCR reads via MiXCR and lists one record per CDR3 protein. Here the sample spans roughly 200,000 distinct CDR3 sequences, approximately 16% being singletons. Pregnant or lactating patients were excluded, as were those with uncontrolled infection or other autoimmune disease. The sample consisted of blood. The sequence was collected from a man aged 35-49 years with Graves' hyperthyroidism.

The CDR3 is CASGPRTVNTEAFF. As DNA, the CDR3 is TGTGCCAGCGGACCCCGGACAGTCAACACTGAAGCTTTCTTT. V gene TRBV2 combines with J gene TRBJ1-1, with a tentative D call TRBD1 (6 bases). Germline CDR1 is SNHLY and CDR2 is FYNNEI. The CDR3 contains 14 residues. V gave up 8 bases and J gave up 2 bases, with 15 bases separating them.